This TCR beta chain was sequenced for a study of cytomegalovirus exposure and HLA in healthy donors. On this clone: Its antigen is unidentified.

Whole-study findings and limits: No immune exposure information besides CMV serostatus was available.

With 60 Vbeta and 13 Jbeta primers, the PCR was carried out. The repertoire was sequenced with immunoSEQ multiplex PCR; TCRdb's copy has only in-frame clones and lacks some. There are tens of thousands of clones in the sample; 78% occur only once, and 4.5% to 5.5% lies in the top ten. Germline V lookup: CDR1 LNHDA, CDR2 SQIVND (reference sequence). CDR3 length equals 11 residues. Between the trimmed V and J ends, which lost 5 bases and 5 bases, there was a span of 6 bases. The chain employs TRBV19 and TRBJ1-2; D is undetermined. The sequenced sample consisted of PBMCs. This TCR was sampled from a woman aged 40 to 50 in good health and CMV-seropositive. The CDR3 protein is CASSWQYGYTF. The DNA for the CDR3 is TGTGCCAGTAGTTGGCAGTATGGCTACACCTTC.